These T cell receptor beta chains were read from a single sample in a study of identical twins. TCRdb re-derived calls from the 5' RACE reads in MiXCR, one entry per CDR3 protein. The sample includes 410,000 or so distinct CDR3 sequences, around a sixth of them seen just once. Sample: naive T cells sorted from blood. These receptors originate from a man in his fifties or sixties in good health. Both conserved end residues are part of each CDR3. The D gene is left open where the match is weak. Expanded clones get a size class; other rows say once, few or many, or leave the size out.

D	size	V	J	CDR3	DNA
TRBD1	many	TRBV29-1	TRBJ1-2	CSVVRGHGGYTF	TGCAGCGTTGTAAGGGGGCATGGAGGCTACACCTTC
-	-	TRBV20-1	TRBJ2-1	CSARVRPSVNEQFF	TGCAGTGCTAGAGTCCGTCCGAGTGTCAATGAGCAGTTCTTC
-	-	TRBV6-1	TRBJ1-1	CASSERAGKNTEAFF	TGTGCCAGCAGTGAAAGGGCAGGGAAGAACACTGAAGCTTTCTTT
-	few	TRBV4-3	TRBJ2-2	CASSRFSGTGELFF	TGCGCCAGCAGCCGGTTCTCGGGCACCGGGGAGCTGTTTTTT
-	many	TRBV27	TRBJ1-1	CASSSPTANTEAFF	TGTGCCAGCAGTTCCCCCACAGCGAACACTGAAGCTTTCTTT
-	-	TRBV18	TRBJ2-3	CASSRGPDTDTQYF	TGTGCCAGCTCCCGGGGGCCTGACACAGATACGCAGTATTTT
-	few	TRBV5-5	TRBJ1-1	CASSLEAVNTEAFF	TGTGCCAGCAGCTTGGAGGCGGTGAACACTGAAGCTTTCTTT
-	few	TRBV29-1	TRBJ2-7	CSVEVVDATYEQYF	TGCAGCGTTGAAGTCGTGGACGCTACCTACGAGCAGTACTTC
TRBD1	-	TRBV6-1	TRBJ2-7	CASSPWGTGVNEQYF	TGTGCCAGCAGCCCTTGGGGGACAGGGGTAAACGAGCAGTACTTC
-	few	TRBV4-3	TRBJ1-2	CASSQETSYGYTF	TGCGCCAGCAGCCAAGAAACGAGCTATGGCTACACCTTC
-	-	TRBV2	TRBJ2-7	CASSERAVPYEQYF	TGTGCCAGCAGTGAGAGGGCGGTACCCTACGAGCAGTACTTC
-	-	TRBV20-1	TRBJ1-6	CSGGKDNSPLHF	TGCAGTGGGGGGAAGGATAATTCACCCCTCCACTTT
TRBD1	once	TRBV4-1	TRBJ1-5	CASSQEGQAHQPQHF	TGCGCCAGCAGCCAAGAGGGACAGGCTCATCAGCCCCAGCATTTT
TRBD2	-	TRBV19	TRBJ2-1	CASSRLAGKNEQFF	TGTGCCAGTAGTAGGCTAGCGGGAAAAAATGAGCAGTTCTTC
TRBD2	-	TRBV5-1	TRBJ2-3	CASSISGDRTDTQYF	TGCGCCAGCAGTATTAGCGGGGACCGCACAGATACGCAGTATTTT
-	many	TRBV3-1	TRBJ2-7	CASSRRDLFYEQYF	TGTGCCAGCAGCCGCCGCGACTTGTTCTACGAGCAGTACTTC
-	many	TRBV20-1	TRBJ2-1	CSAREDSNEQFF	TGCAGTGCTAGGGAAGACAGCAATGAGCAGTTCTTC
TRBD2	many	TRBV28	TRBJ2-3	CASSLASGATDTQYF	TGTGCCAGCAGTTTAGCTAGCGGGGCCACAGATACGCAGTATTTT
TRBD1	-	TRBV7-9	TRBJ2-7	CASSTPSATGVPHEQYF	TGTGCCAGCAGCACGCCGTCCGCGACAGGGGTCCCCCACGAGCAGTACTTC
-	few	TRBV9	TRBJ2-7	CASSEAPRSYEQYF	TGTGCCAGCAGCGAGGCCCCGAGATCCTACGAGCAGTACTTC
TRBD2	-	TRBV6-5	TRBJ2-2	CASSYSNRGGNTGELFF	TGTGCCAGCAGTTACTCGAACCGCGGGGGGAACACCGGGGAGCTGTTTTTT
-	-	TRBV25-1	TRBJ1-4	CASRVGEREKLFF	TGTGCCAGCAGAGTCGGGGAGCGGGAAAAACTGTTTTTT
-	many	TRBV12-3/TRBV12-4	TRBJ2-5	CASSLASGVQYF	TGTGCCAGCAGTTTAGCCTCGGGTGTCCAGTACTTC
TRBD2	many	TRBV18	TRBJ2-2	CASSPREDTVGELFF	TGTGCCAGCTCACCCCGGGAGGACACCGTCGGGGAGCTGTTTTTT
-	few	TRBV4-2	TRBJ2-1	CASSQTPGSVVNEQFF	TGTGCCAGCAGCCAGACTCCGGGGTCGGTGGTTAATGAGCAGTTCTTC
-	many	TRBV7-9	TRBJ2-5	CASSLWARGEETQYF	TGTGCCAGCAGCTTATGGGCCCGTGGAGAAGAGACCCAGTACTTC
-	-	TRBV24-1	TRBJ2-1	CATSVAGSGSYNEQFF	TGTGCCACCAGTGTTGCCGGGAGCGGCTCCTACAATGAGCAGTTCTTC
-	-	TRBV5-5	TRBJ2-1	CASSFTSSYNEQFF	TGTGCCAGCAGCTTCACGAGCTCCTACAATGAGCAGTTCTTC
-	few	TRBV7-9	TRBJ1-1	CASGRMNTEAFF	TGTGCCAGCGGGAGGATGAACACTGAAGCTTTCTTT
-	few	TRBV27	TRBJ2-2	CASGMSGELFF	TGTGCCAGCGGTATGAGCGGGGAGCTGTTTTTT
-	few	TRBV20-1	TRBJ2-7	CSARVSATEQYF	TGCAGTGCTAGAGTCAGTGCCACCGAGCAGTACTTC
TRBD1	many	TRBV10-3	TRBJ1-2	CAIGQGDYGYTF	TGTGCCATCGGACAGGGAGACTATGGCTACACCTTC